Below, 26 T cell receptor beta chains from the same sample are listed, as sequenced in a study of CD8 T cells in Susac syndrome. cDNA came from about 0.46 to 1 ug RNA primed by random hexamers. TCRdb itself ran the immunoSEQ multiplex PCR reads through MiXCR, one entry per CDR3 protein. Here the sample spans about 180,000 distinct CDR3 sequences, 95% being singletons. The sequenced sample consisted of CD4+ T cells from PBMCs. The receptor source for this set is a human donor with multiple sclerosis.

V gene TRBV20-1 combines with J gene TRBJ2-5, with TRBD2 matching over 8 bases. The CDR3 is 14 amino acids. V was clipped by 0 bases and J by 6 bases; unmatched bases: 6. Germline values: CDR1 DFQATT, CDR2 SNEGSKA (reference sequence). CDR3 region: CSARELGGAQTQYF. DNA for the CDR3: TGCAGTGCTAGAGAGCTCGGGGGGGCTCAGACCCAGTACTTC.

The chain has TRBV9 and TRBJ1-2; weak D call: TRBD1 (5 bases). Germline V gene lookup returns CDR1 SGDLS and CDR2 YYNGEE. Trimming stripped 0 bases from V and 1 base from J, with 10 bases between. The CDR3 covers 15 residues. The CDR3 coding sequence is TGTGCCAGCAGCGTAGATGACAGCTTTAACTATGGCTACACCTTC. This gives the protein CASSVDDSFNYGYTF.

The sample holds a few counts of this clonotype. V gene TRBV27 combines with J gene TRBJ2-6; no firm D call. Germline assignment: CDR1 MNHEY and CDR2 SMNVEV (reference sequence). Trimming removed 3 bases from V and 4 bases from J, with 7 bases in between. The CDR3 has 14 residues. CDR3 region: CASSFSSGANVLTF. The CDR3 coding sequence is TGTGCCAGCAGTTTTAGTTCCGGGGCCAACGTCCTGACTTTC.

The rearrangement links TRBV13 to TRBJ1-5; 7 bases line up with TRBD1. V shed 5 bases, J shed 0 bases, and the junction held 16 bases outside the gene matches. Germline CDR1 PRHDT, CDR2 FYEKMQ (reference sequence). CDR3 size: 19 residues. DNA for the CDR3: TGTGCCAGCAGCCTCAGGGGGTCCGGAGCGGGTTATAGCAATCAGCCCCAGCATTTT. Translated, it gives CASSLRGSGAGYSNQPQHF.

This sequence joins TRBV6-2 or TRBV6-3 and TRBJ1-4; D is possibly TRBD1 (5 bases). The V gene's germline CDR1 is MNHEY and CDR2 SVGEGT. Trimming stripped 5 bases from V and 5 bases from J, with 18 bases between. The CDR3 loop spans 16 amino acids. The CDR3 DNA reads TGTGCCAGCAGTCGACCGGGACGGACTGCGAATGAAAAACTGTTTTTT. Translation: CASSRPGRTANEKLFF.

The chain has TRBV12-3 or TRBV12-4 and TRBJ2-1; TRBD2 matches 9 bases. The CDR3 has 16 residues. V was pared by 0 bases and J by 10 bases, with 10 bases of the junction left unmatched. The CDR3 bases are TGTGCCAGCAGTTTAGCGCCGGCGGGGGGGGCGTCGGAGCAGTTCTTC. Amino acids: CASSLAPAGGASEQFF.

The rearrangement joins TRBV30 to TRBJ1-4; a possible D gene is TRBD1 (6 bases). CDR1 is GTSNPN, CDR2 SVGIG, per germline (reference sequence). The CDR3 totals 13 residues. With 3 bases removed from V and 4 bases from J, the gap between germline ends came to 9 bases. CDR3 bases: TGTGCCTGGAGCGGACAGTTTAATGAAAAACTGTTTTTT. As protein: CAWSGQFNEKLFF.

CDR3 sequence reads: CAWSVSGYTF. As DNA, the CDR3 is TGTGCCTGGAGTGTTTCTGGGTACACCTTC. The V gene is TRBV30, the J gene TRBJ1-2; D gene uncertain. Germline V gene data show CDR1 as GTSNPN and CDR2 as SVGIG (reference sequence). The V and J ends lost 0 bases and 11 bases respectively, with 7 bases between them. The CDR3 totals 10 residues. The full variable domain, with the rest looked up from reference TRBV30 and TRBJ1-2, is SQTIHQWPATLVQPVGSPLSLECTVEGTSNPNLYWYRQAAGRGLQLLFYSVGIGQISSEVPQNLSASRPQDRQFILSSKKLLLSDSGFYLCAWSVSGYTFGSGTRLTVV.

This chain links TRBV12-3 or TRBV12-4 with TRBJ1-5; 7 nucleotides match TRBD1. This CDR3 comprises 15 residues. Trimming took 6 bases from V and 7 from J; bases not matched to a gene: 12. CDR3 DNA: TGTGCCAGCAGCATCCAGGGGGTGACCAGCCAGCCCCAGCATTTT. Amino acids: CASSIQGVTSQPQHF.

This sequence joins TRBV6-2 or TRBV6-3 and TRBJ2-5; 7 bases are a match to TRBD1. The junction had 4 bases not matched to a gene; V was cut back by 7 bases and J by 5 bases. Germline V gives CDR1 MNHEY, CDR2 SVGEGT. This CDR3 has 12 amino acids. This CDR3 reads CASTRQGETQYF. As DNA, the CDR3 is TGTGCCAGCACAAGACAGGGCGAGACCCAGTACTTC.

The chain links TRBV7-9 to TRBJ1-1; unclear D gene. Germline CDR1 and CDR2: SEHNR and FQNEAQ (reference sequence). This CDR3 is 12 amino acids long. V was clipped by 1 base and J by 11 bases, with 11 bases between them. CDR3 in amino acids: CASSLEGHEAFF. In DNA, the CDR3 is TGTGCCAGCAGCTTAGAGGGCCATGAGGCTTTCTTT. Filled out from reference TRBV7-9 and TRBJ1-1, the complete variable domain reads DTGVSQNPRHKITKRGQNVTFRCDPISEHNRLYWYRQTLGQGPEFLTYFQNEAQLEKSRLLSDRFSAERPKGSFSTLEIQRTEQGDSAMYLCASSLEGHEAFFGQGTRLTVV.

V gene TRBV7-6 combines with J gene TRBJ1-1; TRBD1 is a possible D gene (5 bases). Germline V gene data show CDR1 as SGHVS and CDR2 as FNYEAQ. This CDR3 spans 13 amino acids. Trimming removed 5 bases from V and 4 bases from J, with 11 bases in between. The CDR3 DNA reads as TGTGCCAGCAGCAGAGGGACCAGCACTGAAGCTTTCTTT. Amino acid sequence: CASSRGTSTEAFF.

V usage is TRBV12-3 or TRBV12-4 and J usage is TRBJ1-2; 7 nucleotides agree with TRBD1. The CDR3 contains 13 residues. Trimming removed 4 bases from V and 3 bases from J; junction bases left unmatched: 2. The CDR3 coding sequence is TGTGCCAGCAGTTCACAGGGGTACTATGGCTACACCTTC. Its protein is CASSSQGYYGYTF.

CDR3 in DNA: TGTGCCAGCAGCTTGGTCCAGGGGTACCAAGAGACCCAGTACTTC. Amino acid sequence: CASSLVQGYQETQYF. The chain couples TRBV5-4 to TRBJ2-5; possible D gene TRBD1, 6 bases. The V gene lost 0 bases and the J gene lost 0 bases, with 9 bases spanning the gap. Germline CDR1 and CDR2: SGHNT and YYREEE (reference sequence). This CDR3 region has 15 residues.

This chain uses TRBV9 with TRBJ1-2; weak D call: TRBD1 (6 bases). Germline CDR1 SGDLS, CDR2 YYNGEE. With 0 bases removed from V and 5 bases from J, the gap between germline ends came to 14 bases. The CDR3 has 15 amino acids. The CDR3 sequence is CASSVGRGTHYGYTF. Written as DNA, the CDR3 is TGTGCCAGCAGCGTAGGACGAGGGACACATTATGGCTACACCTTC.

V usage is TRBV9 and J usage is TRBJ2-1; 11 nucleotides align to TRBD2. This CDR3 contains 15 residues. Germline CDR1 SGDLS, CDR2 YYNGEE. Unmatched junction bases numbered 5, after V lost 0 bases and J lost 9 bases. The CDR3 spells CASSVVSGGAVEQFF. In nucleotides, the CDR3 is TGTGCCAGCAGCGTAGTTAGCGGGGGGGCGGTTGAGCAGTTCTTC.

The V call is TRBV10-3, the J call TRBJ2-1; D unresolved. The CDR3 extends over 12 amino acids. Germline V lookup: CDR1 ENHRY, CDR2 SYGVKD. The V gene lost 7 bases and the J gene lost 8 bases, with 12 bases spanning the gap. The chain's CDR3 is CAIKGELHEQFF. In DNA form, the CDR3 reads TGTGCCATCAAAGGAGAGCTCCATGAGCAGTTCTTC.

This CDR3 is CASTLGPVTEQFF. CDR3 DNA sequence: TGTGCCAGCACCCTGGGCCCCGTCACTGAGCAGTTCTTC. The chain employs TRBV12-3 or TRBV12-4 and TRBJ2-1; D gene uncertain. CDR3 size: 13 residues. V lost 7 bases and J lost 9, with 16 bases in between.

This rearrangement joins TRBV20-1 to TRBJ1-1; D might be TRBD1 (6 bases). V was clipped by 0 bases and J by 1 base, with 18 bases between them. Germline CDR1 reads DFQATT; CDR2 reads SNEGSKA (reference sequence). The CDR3 runs to 17 residues. The CDR3 spells CSAREGPQGSTNTEAFF. Here the CDR3 DNA reads TGCAGTGCTAGAGAGGGGCCCCAGGGGTCCACGAACACTGAAGCTTTCTTT.

The chain links TRBV29-1 to TRBJ2-2; D unresolved. CDR1 and CDR2 (germline): SQVTM, ANQGSEA. This CDR3 contains 13 residues. The DNA of the CDR3 is TGCAGTTACAGTTACATGAACACCGGGGAGCTGTTTTTT. It codes for CSYSYMNTGELFF.

In this sample, this clonotype turned up once. The V gene is TRBV9, the J gene TRBJ1-1, with D unclear. The CDR3 is 15 residues long. The V end lost 2 bases, the J end lost 0 bases, and 11 bases lay between the germline ends. CDR1 SGDLS and CDR2 YYNGEE come from the germline V gene. The CDR3 bases are TGTGCCAGCAGCGTCCTGGACGGAATGAACACTGAAGCTTTCTTT. As protein: CASSVLDGMNTEAFF. Full variable domain (remainder filled in from reference TRBV9 and TRBJ1-1): DSGVTQTPKHLITATGQRVTLRCSPRSGDLSVYWYQQSLDQGLQFLIQYYNGEERAKGNILERFSAQQFPDLHSELNLSSLELGDSALYFCASSVLDGMNTEAFFGQGTRLTVV.

This chain uses TRBV5-1 with TRBJ2-7; TRBD1 agrees at 7 bases. V dropped 4 bases and J dropped 7; count of bases not matched to a gene: 11. CDR1 and CDR2 (germline): SGHRS, YFSETQ. The CDR3 extends over 14 amino acids. The CDR3: CASSGRTGPGEQYF. The CDR3 DNA follows: TGCGCCAGCAGCGGAAGGACAGGCCCTGGGGAGCAGTACTTC. Filled out from reference TRBV5-1 and TRBJ2-7, the complete variable domain reads KAGVTQTPRYLIKTRGQQVTLSCSPISGHRSVSWYQQTPGQGLQFLFEYFSETQRNKGNFPGRFSGRQFSNSRSEMNVSTLELGDSALYLCASSGRTGPGEQYFGPGTRLTVT.

The J gene is TRBJ2-7, the V gene TRBV30; TRBD1 matches 10 bases. CDR1 GTSNPN and CDR2 SVGIG come from the germline V gene (reference sequence). The length of the CDR3 is 13 residues. The ends lost 6 bases at V and 3 bases at J; junction bases unmatched: 5. The CDR3 here is CACYGTGVYEQYF. CDR3 nucleotides: TGTGCCTGCTACGGGACAGGGGTCTACGAGCAGTACTTC.

The chain has TRBV29-1 and TRBJ2-7, with D perhaps given as TRBD1 or TRBD2 (6 bases each). This CDR3 region has 13 residues. The ends were cut back, 8 bases at V and 5 bases at J, with 19 bases in the middle. CDR1 and CDR2 from the germline V gene are SQVTM and ANQGSEA. CDR3 coding DNA: TGCAGCTTTTCCGGGGGCGTGTTCGACGAGCAGTACTTC. This translates into CSFSGGVFDEQYF.

The V gene is TRBV7-9, the J gene TRBJ1-2; 7 bases map to TRBD1. The CDR3 contains 14 residues. The J segment lost 6 bases and the V segment lost 4 bases, leaving 8 bases of the junction unmatched. Germline V gene lookup returns CDR1 SEHNR and CDR2 FQNEAQ (reference sequence). Here the CDR3 reads CASSSSTGLDGYTF. CDR3 sequence (DNA): TGTGCCAGCAGCTCGTCGACAGGGTTAGATGGCTACACCTTC.

The chain joins TRBV5-4 to TRBJ2-7; D gene uncertain. The CDR3 is 13 amino acids. V was clipped by 4 bases and J by 1 base, with 9 bases between them. Germline CDR1 is SGHNT and CDR2 is YYREEE (reference sequence). The CDR3 bases are TGTGCCAGCAGCCCGGGTAGGTCCTACGAGCAGTACTTC. Its protein is CASSPGRSYEQYF. Full variable domain (missing parts from reference TRBV5-4 and TRBJ2-7): ETGVTQSPTHLIKTRGQQVTLRCSSQSGHNTVSWYQQALGQGPQFIFQYYREEENGRGNFPPRFSGLQFPNYSSELNVNALELDDSALYLCASSPGRSYEQYFGPGTRLTVT.